The 18 T cell receptor beta chains in this list originate from one sample, sequenced in a study of blood T cell repertoires in COVID-19. Assay: immunoSEQ multiplex PCR; the TCRdb copy retains only in-frame clones and omits some. The table shows 100,000 or so clones, with roughly 83% occurring only once. Sequencing input: peripheral blood. The source is a human donor in a cohort sampled during active COVID-19.

The chain has TRBV2 and TRBJ1-1; 7 bases line up with TRBD1. Germline assignment: CDR1 SNHLY and CDR2 FYNNEI. The J segment lost 6 bases and the V segment lost 1 base, leaving 2 bases of the junction unmatched. This CDR3 comprises 13 residues. The CDR3 loop reads CASSEGTGAEAFF. The CDR3 DNA reads as TGTGCCAGCAGTGAAGGGACAGGCGCTGAAGCTTTCTTT.

This clone occurred once. The J gene is TRBJ2-7, the V gene TRBV15, with 10 positions matching TRBD1. There are 16 residues in the CDR3. Germline CDR1 reads LNHNV; CDR2 reads YYDKDF (reference sequence). The V gene end was trimmed by 3 bases and the J gene end by 3 bases; junction bases not matched to a gene: 8. Here the CDR3 reads CATSRGMGQGIYEQYF. In nucleotides, the CDR3 is TGTGCCACCAGCAGGGGAATGGGACAGGGGATCTACGAGCAGTACTTC.

The V call is TRBV5-4, the J call TRBJ2-1, with D maybe TRBD1 (5 bases). The V and J ends lost 5 bases and 8 bases respectively, with 8 bases between them. Germline CDR1 is SGHNT and CDR2 is YYREEE (reference sequence). CDR3 size: 11 residues. DNA of the CDR3: TGTGCCAGCAGTAGGGGCGATGAGCAGTTCTTC. This codes for CASSRGDEQFF.

The CDR3 spells CASSFLAGTTDTQYF. The DNA of the CDR3 is TGCGCCAGCAGCTTCCTAGCGGGCACCACAGATACGCAGTATTTT. The chain has TRBV5-1 and TRBJ2-3; TRBD2 agrees at 8 bases. CDR1 is SGHRS and CDR2 is YFSETQ in the germline V gene. Trimming at V came to 2 bases and at J to 2 bases, leaving 4 bases not matched to a gene. This CDR3 has 15 residues.

This clone was counted a single time. This chain joins TRBV7-2 and TRBJ2-2; 16 bases agree with TRBD2. This CDR3 region has 17 residues. V lost 2 bases and J lost 7; bases outside the gene matches: 4. Germline values: CDR1 SGHTA, CDR2 FQGNSA. The CDR3 sequence is CASSLWGLAGGFGELFF. The CDR3 DNA sequence: TGTGCCAGCAGCTTATGGGGACTAGCGGGAGGGTTCGGGGAGCTGTTTTTT. The full variable domain, in which reference TRBV7-2 and TRBJ2-2 provide the parts outside the CDR3, is GAGVSQSPSNKVTEKGKDVELRCDPISGHTALYWYRQSLGQGLEFLIYFQGNSAPDKSGLPSDRFSAERTGGSVSTLTIQRTQQEDSAVYLCASSLWGLAGGFGELFFGEGSRLTVL.

The CDR3 DNA is TGCGCCAGCAGCGACACGACTAGCGGGCAAGAGGGGGCCGGGGAGCTGTTTTTT. This codes for CASSDTTSGQEGAGELFF. This chain uses TRBV4-1 with TRBJ2-2, with TRBD2 matching over 10 bases. The CDR3 covers 18 residues. After removal of 5 bases from V and 6 bases from J, the junction contained 15 bases not matched to a gene. Germline V gene data show CDR1 as MGHRA and CDR2 as YSYEKL.

The chain combines TRBV27 with TRBJ2-3; no reliable D call. The germline gives CDR1 MNHEY, CDR2 SMNVEV (reference sequence). Trimming took 0 bases from V and 1 from J, leaving 23 bases between them. CDR3 size: 20 residues. CDR3 bases: TGTGCCAGCAGTTTATCGGCTGCGCGGCTACTCCTATTTCGCACAGATACGCAGTATTTT. Its translation: CASSLSAARLLLFRTDTQYF.

This rearrangement joins TRBV9 to TRBJ2-1; TRBD1 agrees at 9 bases. The CDR3 is 15 residues long. Germline CDR1 and CDR2: SGDLS and YYNGEE. V shed 4 bases, J shed 10 bases, and the junction held 12 bases outside the gene matches. The CDR3 loop reads CASSRGQGFSAEQFF. For the CDR3, the DNA is TGTGCCAGCAGCCGGGGACAGGGATTTTCCGCGGAGCAGTTCTTC.

This chain uses TRBV27 with TRBJ1-6; perhaps TRBD1 as D (5 bases). The CDR3 contains 12 residues. V lost 8 bases and J lost 8, with 10 bases in between. Germline loops: CDR1 MNHEY, CDR2 SMNVEV (reference sequence). The CDR3 DNA follows: TGTGCCAGCTCAGGGACTTATTCACCCCTCCACTTT. Its protein product is CASSGTYSPLHF.

This chain joins TRBV7-2 and TRBJ2-1; 9 bases fit TRBD1. Germline V gives CDR1 SGHTA, CDR2 FQGNSA. The CDR3 has 14 amino acids. With 5 bases clipped from V and 8 bases from J, the junction kept 7 bases outside the gene matches. DNA for the CDR3: TGTGCCAGCAGCACCAGGACAGGGGAAGATGAGCAGTTCTTC. Protein: CASSTRTGEDEQFF. Full variable domain (remainder filled in from reference TRBV7-2 and TRBJ2-1): GAGVSQSPSNKVTEKGKDVELRCDPISGHTALYWYRQSLGQGLEFLIYFQGNSAPDKSGLPSDRFSAERTGGSVSTLTIQRTQQEDSAVYLCASSTRTGEDEQFFGPGTRLTVL.

The genes are TRBV18 and TRBJ2-2; 9 nucleotides align to TRBD2. The CDR3 has 15 residues. V gave up 4 bases and J gave up 7 bases; unmatched junction bases: 7. Germline V gives CDR1 KGHSH, CDR2 LQKENI. CDR3 sequence reads: CASSLRTSESGELFF. CDR3 DNA: TGTGCCAGCTCACTGCGGACTAGCGAGAGCGGGGAGCTGTTTTTT.

The rearrangement uses TRBV7-9 and TRBJ2-2; 8 nucleotides line up with TRBD2. Germline CDR1 reads SEHNR; CDR2 reads FQNEAQ (reference sequence). The ends lost 2 bases at V and 14 bases at J; junction bases unmatched: 25. This CDR3 contains 19 residues. CDR3 bases: TGTGCCAGCAGCTTAAAGTCGGAGGAATGGAGCCTAGCGGGCCCCCTCCTGTTTTTT. Encoded protein: CASSLKSEEWSLAGPLLFF.

The rearrangement links TRBV29-1 to TRBJ2-2; 7 bases line up with TRBD1. CDR1 is SQVTM, CDR2 ANQGSEA, per germline. CDR3 length: 12 amino acids. Unmatched junction bases numbered 7, after V lost 7 bases and J lost 8 bases. The CDR3 DNA sequence: TGCAGCGCAGGGGGACCTTGGGGGGAGCTGTTTTTT. It translates to CSAGGPWGELFF.

This clone was observed once. The CDR3 loop is CATSRDRASTGGDTQYF. In nucleotides, the CDR3 is TGTGCCACCAGCAGAGATAGGGCTAGCACAGGGGGGGATACGCAGTATTTT. The chain couples TRBV15 to TRBJ2-3, with 8 bases lining up with TRBD1. CDR1 LNHNV and CDR2 YYDKDF come from the germline V gene (reference sequence). The CDR3 has 17 amino acids. J lost 6 bases, V lost 0 bases, and 11 bases had no gene match.

There are a few counts of this clone. The J gene is TRBJ2-1, the V gene TRBV16, with 9 bases matching TRBD2. The V gene's germline CDR1 is KGHSY and CDR2 FQNENV. This CDR3 is 14 amino acids long. After removal of 4 bases from V and 15 bases from J, the junction contained 13 bases not matched to a gene. Here the CDR3 DNA reads TGTGCCAGCAGCCCCCGGCGTAGCGGGAGCCTCCTGTTCTTC. Its translation: CASSPRRSGSLLFF.

The gene calls are TRBV6-5 and TRBJ2-2; D is possibly TRBD2 (7 bases). The CDR3 is 15 amino acids. V was clipped by 6 bases and J by 6 bases, with 17 bases between them. Germline loops: CDR1 MNHEY, CDR2 SVGAGI. The CDR3 DNA reads TGTGCCAGCAGGGATCGGGGGGCGCGGGCCGGGGAGCTGTTTTTT. It specifies CASRDRGARAGELFF.

The V gene is TRBV18, the J gene TRBJ2-2; 7 bases map to TRBD1. The germline CDR1 and CDR2 sequences are KGHSH and LQKENI. The CDR3 totals 15 residues. The trim removed 6 bases at V and 0 bases at J, leaving 4 bases unmatched. CDR3 protein: CASSRQGSNTGELFF. The CDR3 coding sequence is TGTGCCAGCTCGCGACAGGGCTCGAACACCGGGGAGCTGTTTTTT.

The chain has TRBV6-6 and TRBJ2-1, with TRBD2 identical over 14 bases. Trimming cost V 10 bases and J 7 bases; bases outside gene matches: 9. This CDR3 has 15 amino acids. CDR1 and CDR2 (germline): MNHNY, SVGAGI (reference sequence). CDR3 bases: TGTGCCACCCTAACCGGGACTAGCGGGAGTAATGAGCAGTTCTTC. Protein: CATLTGTSGSNEQFF.